The rows below give T cell receptor beta chains drawn from one sample of a study of Graves' ophthalmopathy and Graves' hyperthyroidism. TCRdb independently ran MiXCR on the multiplex PCR reads; one entry per CDR3 protein. The sample records approximately 1.2 million distinct CDR3 sequences, roughly two fifths being singletons. Sequenced sample: peripheral blood or thyroid tissue (not recorded which). These receptors originate from an adult man with Graves' hyperthyroidism. Both conserved end residues are part of each CDR3. Each record gives: clone size, J gene, D gene, V gene, CDR3 DNA, CDR3 protein. D genes are given only for firm matches. A row's size may be missing; if present it is once, few, many or a size class.

clone size: -; J gene: TRBJ2-6; D gene: -; V gene: TRBV10-3; CDR3 DNA: TGTGCCAGCAGTGCACAGGGTGGTTCTGGGGCCAACGTCCTGACTTTC; CDR3 protein: CASSAQGGSGANVLTF
clone size: -; J gene: TRBJ2-6; D gene: TRBD1; V gene: TRBV7-6; CDR3 DNA: TGTGCCAGCAGCACCGGGACAGGGAGGGCTGGGGCCAACGTCCTGACTTTC; CDR3 protein: CASSTGTGRAGANVLTF
clone size: -; J gene: TRBJ2-5; D gene: TRBD2; V gene: TRBV27; CDR3 DNA: TGTGCCAGCAGCTTCGCGCGGGGGGAGACCCAGTACTTC; CDR3 protein: CASSFARGETQYF
clone size: many; J gene: TRBJ1-6; D gene: -; V gene: TRBV20-1; CDR3 DNA: TGCAGTGCTAGCAGACAGCTGATTGATTCACCCCTCCACTTT; CDR3 protein: CSASRQLIDSPLHF
clone size: -; J gene: TRBJ1-1; D gene: TRBD1; V gene: TRBV7-9; CDR3 DNA: TGTGCCAGCAGCTCCCGACAGGGTGGTCCTGAAGCTTTCTTT; CDR3 protein: CASSSRQGGPEAFF
clone size: -; J gene: TRBJ2-5; D gene: TRBD1; V gene: TRBV7-2; CDR3 DNA: TGTGCCAGCAGCTCCAAACAGGGGTTGGAGACCCAGTACTTC; CDR3 protein: CASSSKQGLETQYF
clone size: many; J gene: TRBJ1-6; D gene: -; V gene: TRBV14; CDR3 DNA: TGTGCCAGCAGCCGGGGGGCATGGTCCTATAATTCACCCCTCCACTTT; CDR3 protein: CASSRGAWSYNSPLHF
clone size: many; J gene: TRBJ2-6; D gene: -; V gene: TRBV9; CDR3 DNA: TGTGCCAGCAGCTCCCGGGCAGGGTGGGCCGGGGCCAACGTCCTGACTTTC; CDR3 protein: CASSSRAGWAGANVLTF
clone size: -; J gene: TRBJ1-2; D gene: -; V gene: TRBV10-3; CDR3 DNA: TGTGCCATCAGTGCCGGTGCTGGACACTATGGCTACACCTTC; CDR3 protein: CAISAGAGHYGYTF
clone size: -; J gene: TRBJ2-2; D gene: TRBD2; V gene: TRBV7-9; CDR3 DNA: TGTGCCAGCGCTAACGGCGGGAGGACCACCGGGGAGCTGTTTTTT; CDR3 protein: CASANGGRTTGELFF
clone size: many; J gene: TRBJ1-2; D gene: TRBD1; V gene: TRBV7-9; CDR3 DNA: TGTGCCAGCAGGCGGGACAGCGATAACTATGGCTACACCTTC; CDR3 protein: CASRRDSDNYGYTF
clone size: many; J gene: TRBJ2-7; D gene: -; V gene: TRBV5-1; CDR3 DNA: TGCGCCAGCAGCTACGGACCCGTTCGCTACGAGCAGTACTTC; CDR3 protein: CASSYGPVRYEQYF
clone size: few; J gene: TRBJ2-1; D gene: -; V gene: TRBV2; CDR3 DNA: TGTGCCAGCAGTGACCCGGCCCCCTACAATGAGCAGTTCTTC; CDR3 protein: CASSDPAPYNEQFF
clone size: few; J gene: TRBJ2-7; D gene: -; V gene: TRBV5-1; CDR3 DNA: TGCGCCAGCAGCTTGGTTCCCCAGGTTAAGAGCTCCTACGAGCAGTACTTC; CDR3 protein: CASSLVPQVKSSYEQYF
clone size: -; J gene: TRBJ2-7; D gene: -; V gene: TRBV4-3; CDR3 DNA: TGCGCCAGCAGCCAAGATCGGGCACTAGCCTCCTACGAGCAGTACTTC; CDR3 protein: CASSQDRALASYEQYF
clone size: few; J gene: TRBJ2-5; D gene: -; V gene: TRBV12-3/TRBV12-4; CDR3 DNA: TGTGCCAGCAGTTTATTCGAGGGGGAGACCCAGTACTTC; CDR3 protein: CASSLFEGETQYF
clone size: many; J gene: TRBJ2-5; D gene: TRBD1; V gene: TRBV5-5; CDR3 DNA: TGTGCCAGCCGTACAGGGGGCGCTGAGACCCAGTACTTC; CDR3 protein: CASRTGGAETQYF
clone size: -; J gene: TRBJ2-7; D gene: -; V gene: TRBV29-1; CDR3 DNA: TGCAGGATCACAGGGCTCAACTACGAGCAGTACTTC; CDR3 protein: CRITGLNYEQYF
clone size: -; J gene: TRBJ1-2; D gene: -; V gene: TRBV6-1; CDR3 DNA: TGTGCCAGCCGCAATATGGGGACCTATGGCTACACCTTC; CDR3 protein: CASRNMGTYGYTF
clone size: -; J gene: TRBJ2-3; D gene: -; V gene: TRBV20-1; CDR3 DNA: TGCAGTGCAGCCACTCTGGGGGATACGCAGTATTTT; CDR3 protein: CSAATLGDTQYF
clone size: -; J gene: TRBJ1-5; D gene: -; V gene: TRBV30; CDR3 DNA: TGTGCGTGGGACGGGGGAAGGGATCAGCCCCAGCATTTT; CDR3 protein: CAWDGGRDQPQHF
clone size: many; J gene: TRBJ2-2; D gene: -; V gene: TRBV9; CDR3 DNA: TGTGCCAGCAGCAGGACGGGTCAATACACCGGGGAGCTGTTTTTT; CDR3 protein: CASSRTGQYTGELFF
clone size: once; J gene: TRBJ1-5; D gene: -; V gene: TRBV6-5; CDR3 DNA: TGTGCCAGCAGCCCCAGTAAGGTTGGCAATCAGCCCCAGCATTTT; CDR3 protein: CASSPSKVGNQPQHF
clone size: -; J gene: TRBJ2-7; D gene: TRBD1; V gene: TRBV7-9; CDR3 DNA: TGTGCCAGCAGCTTAGTAGGGACAGGGGACCACGAGCAGTACTTC; CDR3 protein: CASSLVGTGDHEQYF
clone size: many; J gene: TRBJ1-5; D gene: TRBD1; V gene: TRBV5-6; CDR3 DNA: TGTGCCAGCAGCTGGACAGGGGCGCGCAATCAGCCCCAGCATTTT; CDR3 protein: CASSWTGARNQPQHF
clone size: -; J gene: TRBJ2-5; D gene: -; V gene: TRBV20-1; CDR3 DNA: TGCAGTGCTAGTGATATGGGGGTGCCGGAGACCCAGTACTTC; CDR3 protein: CSASDMGVPETQYF
clone size: -; J gene: TRBJ1-1; D gene: TRBD1; V gene: TRBV18; CDR3 DNA: TGTGCCAGCTCACTACCACAGGGGCTAACGAACACTGAAGCTTTCTTT; CDR3 protein: CASSLPQGLTNTEAFF
clone size: few; J gene: TRBJ2-2; D gene: TRBD1; V gene: TRBV14; CDR3 DNA: TGTGCCAGCAGCCAAGCCAGGGGGTGGACCGGGGAGCTGTTTTTT; CDR3 protein: CASSQARGWTGELFF
clone size: -; J gene: TRBJ1-2; D gene: -; V gene: TRBV20-1; CDR3 DNA: TGCAGTGCTAGTCCCACAGGGAGGAGCTATGGCTACACCTTC; CDR3 protein: CSASPTGRSYGYTF